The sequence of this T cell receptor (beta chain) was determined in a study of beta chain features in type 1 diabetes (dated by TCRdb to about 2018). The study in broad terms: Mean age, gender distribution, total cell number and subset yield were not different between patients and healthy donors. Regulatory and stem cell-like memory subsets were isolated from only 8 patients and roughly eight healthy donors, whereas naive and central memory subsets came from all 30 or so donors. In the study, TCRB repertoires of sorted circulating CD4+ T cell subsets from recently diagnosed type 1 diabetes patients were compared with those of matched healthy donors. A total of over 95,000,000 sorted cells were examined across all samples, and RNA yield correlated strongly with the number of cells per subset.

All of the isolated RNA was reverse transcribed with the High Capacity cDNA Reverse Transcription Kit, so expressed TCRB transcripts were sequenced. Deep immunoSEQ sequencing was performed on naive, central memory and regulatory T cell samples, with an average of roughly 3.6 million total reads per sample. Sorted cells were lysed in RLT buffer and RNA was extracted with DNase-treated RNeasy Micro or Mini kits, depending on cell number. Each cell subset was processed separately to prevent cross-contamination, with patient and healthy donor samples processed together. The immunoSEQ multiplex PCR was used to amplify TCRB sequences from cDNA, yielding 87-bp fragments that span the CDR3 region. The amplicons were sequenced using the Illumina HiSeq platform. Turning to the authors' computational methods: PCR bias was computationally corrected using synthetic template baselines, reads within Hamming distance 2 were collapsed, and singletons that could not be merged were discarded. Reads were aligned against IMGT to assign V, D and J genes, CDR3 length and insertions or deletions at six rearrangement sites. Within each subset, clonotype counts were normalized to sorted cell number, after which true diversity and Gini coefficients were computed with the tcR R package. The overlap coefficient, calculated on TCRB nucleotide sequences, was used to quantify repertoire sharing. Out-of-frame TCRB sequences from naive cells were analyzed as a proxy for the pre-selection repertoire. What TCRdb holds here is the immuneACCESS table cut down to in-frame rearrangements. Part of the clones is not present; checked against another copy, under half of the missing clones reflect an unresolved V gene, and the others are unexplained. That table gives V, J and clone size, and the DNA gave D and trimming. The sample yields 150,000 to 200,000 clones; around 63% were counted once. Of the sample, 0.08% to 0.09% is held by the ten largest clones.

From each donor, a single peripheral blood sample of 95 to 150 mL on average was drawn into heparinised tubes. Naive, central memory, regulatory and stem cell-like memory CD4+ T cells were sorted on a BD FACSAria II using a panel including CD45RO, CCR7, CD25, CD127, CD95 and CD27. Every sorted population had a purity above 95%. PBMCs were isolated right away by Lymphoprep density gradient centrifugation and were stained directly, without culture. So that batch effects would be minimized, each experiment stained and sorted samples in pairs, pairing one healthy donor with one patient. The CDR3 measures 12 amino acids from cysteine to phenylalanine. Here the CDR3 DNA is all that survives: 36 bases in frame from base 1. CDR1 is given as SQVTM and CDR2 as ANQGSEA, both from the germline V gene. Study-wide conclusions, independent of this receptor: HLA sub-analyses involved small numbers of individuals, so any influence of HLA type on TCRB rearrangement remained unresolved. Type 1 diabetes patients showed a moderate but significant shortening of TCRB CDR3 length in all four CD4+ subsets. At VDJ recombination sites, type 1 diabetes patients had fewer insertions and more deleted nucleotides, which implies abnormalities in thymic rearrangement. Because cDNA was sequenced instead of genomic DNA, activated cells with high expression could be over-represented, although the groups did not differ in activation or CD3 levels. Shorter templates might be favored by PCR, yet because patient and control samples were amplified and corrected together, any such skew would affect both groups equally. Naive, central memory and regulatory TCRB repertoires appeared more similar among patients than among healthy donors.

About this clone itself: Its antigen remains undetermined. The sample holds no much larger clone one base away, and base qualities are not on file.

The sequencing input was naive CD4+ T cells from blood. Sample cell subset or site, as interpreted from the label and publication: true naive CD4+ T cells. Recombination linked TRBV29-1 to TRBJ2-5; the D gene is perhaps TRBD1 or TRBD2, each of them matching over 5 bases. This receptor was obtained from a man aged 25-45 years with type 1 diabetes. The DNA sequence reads TGCAGTCTAGAGGGGTTGGGGGAGACCCAGTACTTC. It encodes CSLEGLGETQYF.